These 13 T cell receptor beta chains originate from one sample sequenced in a study of T cell changes during pregnancy in multiple sclerosis. Using immunoSEQ multiplex PCR, the repertoire was profiled, and TCRdb retains in-frame clones only, with some absent. Among roughly 69,000 clones listed, 91% were seen once. The sample was CD4+ T cells from peripheral blood mononuclear cells, taken in the third trimester of pregnancy. The receptors stem from a female donor in good health, enrolled as a control in a pregnancy study.

Worth noting for this clone: Other DNA sequences within the sample encode an identical CDR3. The CDR3 region has the DNA TGTGCCAGCTCACCGGACAGCTCCTACGAGCAGTACTTC. Its translation: CASSPDSSYEQYF. The gene calls are TRBV18 and TRBJ2-7; D perhaps matches TRBD1 (6 bases). The V gene lost 3 bases and the J gene lost 0 bases, with 6 bases spanning the gap. This CDR3 contains 13 residues. The V gene's germline CDR1 is KGHSH and CDR2 LQKENI.

The rearrangement joins TRBV15 to TRBJ2-1; 7 bases align to TRBD1. The CDR3 has 16 residues. CDR1 is LNHNV and CDR2 is YYDKDF in the germline V gene (reference sequence). J gave up 6 bases and V 0 bases, and 8 bases lay outside the gene matches. The CDR3 here is CATSRDLLDRSNEQFF. CDR3 nucleotides: TGTGCCACCAGCAGAGATCTCCTGGACAGGTCCAATGAGCAGTTCTTC.

The chain combines TRBV27 with TRBJ2-7; 11 bases fit TRBD1. Unmatched junction bases numbered 4, after V lost 2 bases and J lost 4 bases. Germline V CDR1 and CDR2: MNHEY, SMNVEV (reference sequence). CDR3 length: 15 amino acids. Written as DNA, the CDR3 is TGTGCCAGCAGTTTACTAGGACAGGGGGCGTACGAGCAGTACTTC. It specifies CASSLLGQGAYEQYF.

This rearrangement joins TRBV19 to TRBJ1-1; no reliable D call. The CDR3 length is 14 residues. V gave up 7 bases and J gave up 4 bases, with 16 bases separating them. Germline loops: CDR1 LNHDA, CDR2 SQIVND (reference sequence). CDR3: CASNPTDAGTEAFF. DNA of the CDR3: TGTGCCAGTAACCCGACGGACGCGGGCACTGAAGCTTTCTTT.

The chain uses TRBV4-2 and TRBJ2-1; 9 bases align to TRBD2. After removal of 0 bases from V and 3 bases from J, the junction contained 0 bases not matched to a gene. CDR1 LGHNA and CDR2 YNFKEQ come from the germline V gene. CDR3 length: 15 amino acids. The CDR3 loop reads CASSQERGGYNEQFF. DNA for the CDR3: TGTGCCAGCAGCCAAGAGCGGGGGGGCTACAATGAGCAGTTCTTC.

The chain couples TRBV10-1 to TRBJ1-2; unclear D gene. CDR1 is WNHNN, CDR2 SYGVQD, per germline (reference sequence). V was clipped by 7 bases and J by 5 bases, with 23 bases between them. There are 16 residues in the CDR3. In DNA, the CDR3 is TGCGCCAGCATTACACTACCCGAGAGAGTGTTTTATGGCTACACCTTC. Protein product: CASITLPERVFYGYTF.

The V and J genes are TRBV5-4 and TRBJ1-4, with TRBD1 identical over 12 bases. Per germline, CDR1 SGHNT and CDR2 YYREEE (reference sequence). J gave up 13 bases and V 0 bases, and 7 bases lay outside the gene matches. CDR3 length: 15 amino acids. The CDR3 DNA sequence: TGTGCCAGCAGCTTGGGGGACAGGGGGCGAGGAGGACTGTTTTTT. Its protein product is CASSLGDRGRGGLFF.

The rearrangement joins TRBV19 to TRBJ1-3; D unresolved. Trimming removed 1 base from V and 0 bases from J, with 7 bases in between. The CDR3 is 15 residues long. Germline assignment: CDR1 LNHDA and CDR2 SQIVND (reference sequence). CDR3 in amino acids: CASSIVGGSGNTIYF. The CDR3 nucleotides read TGTGCCAGTAGTATAGTTGGCGGCTCTGGAAACACCATATATTTT.

J is TRBJ2-2 and V is TRBV4-3; no clear D. This CDR3 spans 18 amino acids. The V end lost 0 bases, the J end lost 0 bases, and 14 bases lay between the germline ends. Germline lookup yields CDR1 LGHNA and CDR2 YSLEER. The CDR3 DNA reads TGCGCCAGCAGCCAAGATCTTCACAGACGTACGAACACCGGGGAGCTGTTTTTT. Protein product: CASSQDLHRRTNTGELFF.

The chain has TRBV7-3 and TRBJ2-5; 8 nucleotides agree with TRBD1. V lost 4 bases to trimming and J lost 5 bases; unmatched junction nucleotides: 3. Germline lookup yields CDR1 SGHTA and CDR2 FQGTGA. This CDR3 is built from 13 residues. The CDR3 here is CASSSRQGETQYF. The CDR3 bases are TGTGCCAGCAGCTCCCGACAGGGGGAGACCCAGTACTTC.

A word on this clone: One junction end disagrees with the germline gene, perhaps due to a read error. The rearrangement uses TRBV15 and TRBJ1-5; D call uncertain. Germline CDR1 is LNHNV and CDR2 is YYDKDF (reference sequence). The CDR3 runs to 13 residues. In nucleotides, the CDR3 is TGTGCCACCAGCCGAGATCCCCGGAGCCCCCAGCATTTT. This encodes CATSRDPRSPQHF.

This chain joins TRBV6-6 and TRBJ2-3; perhaps TRBD2 as D (5 bases). Trimming took 0 bases from V and 3 from J, leaving 10 bases between them. Germline V CDR1 and CDR2: MNHNY, SVGAGI (reference sequence). This CDR3 spans 15 amino acids. This CDR3 is CASSYSEGRTDTQYF. The CDR3 nucleotides read TGTGCCAGCAGTTACTCAGAGGGTCGGACAGATACGCAGTATTTT.

The CDR3 sequence: CASSPPKEREAFF. The CDR3 region has the DNA TGCGCCAGCAGTCCCCCTAAAGAGCGAGAAGCTTTCTTT. The rearrangement uses TRBV23-1 and TRBJ1-1, with no clear D. TRBV23-1 is treated as an ORF (open reading frame) with a function not yet certain. The V and J ends lost 4 bases and 8 bases respectively, with 14 bases between them. The CDR3 has 13 residues.